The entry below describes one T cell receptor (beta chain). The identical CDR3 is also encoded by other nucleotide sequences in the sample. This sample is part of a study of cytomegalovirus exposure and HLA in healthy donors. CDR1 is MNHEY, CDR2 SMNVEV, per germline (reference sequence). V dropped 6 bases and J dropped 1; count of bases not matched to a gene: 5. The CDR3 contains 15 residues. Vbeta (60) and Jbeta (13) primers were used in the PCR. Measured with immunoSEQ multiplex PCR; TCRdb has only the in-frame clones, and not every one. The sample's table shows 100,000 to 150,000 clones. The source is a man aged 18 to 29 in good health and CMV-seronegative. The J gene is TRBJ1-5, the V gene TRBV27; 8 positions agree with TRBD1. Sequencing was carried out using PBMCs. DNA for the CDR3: TGTGCCAGCAGCGGACAGGGCTTCAGCAATCAGCCCCAGCATTTT. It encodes CASSGQGFSNQPQHF.